Described below is a single T cell receptor (beta chain) sequence and its context. What it binds is unknown. PCR employed 60 Vbeta and 13 Jbeta primers. Using immunoSEQ multiplex PCR, the repertoire was profiled, and TCRdb retains in-frame clones only, with some absent. The table has fewer than 150,000 clones, over 65% seen once. The data stem from a study of cytomegalovirus exposure and HLA in healthy donors. Study information: Earlier sequencing of about 200 million T cells yielded roughly 120 million unique TCR beta sequences. An early release of data contained roughly 90 million unique TCRs, which came from HLA-typed donors.

Study outcomes and limitations: Excluded: some indistinguishable V segments such as TRBV6-2 and TRBV6-3. As was reported, the HLA-A and HLA-B alleles of most subjects were accurately predicted from TCR beta sequences.

V lost 6 bases and J lost 6, with 15 bases in between. The germline V gene has CDR1 WSHSY and CDR2 SAAADI. This CDR3 comprises 13 residues. The chain employs TRBV10-2 and TRBJ2-7; unclear D gene. This TCR derives from a man aged 45-60 years in good health and CMV-seronegative. The sequencing sample was made of PBMCs. CDR3 sequence reads: CASRLEVGSEQYF. The CDR3 DNA follows: TGCGCCAGCAGGCTCGAGGTCGGTAGCGAGCAGTACTTC.